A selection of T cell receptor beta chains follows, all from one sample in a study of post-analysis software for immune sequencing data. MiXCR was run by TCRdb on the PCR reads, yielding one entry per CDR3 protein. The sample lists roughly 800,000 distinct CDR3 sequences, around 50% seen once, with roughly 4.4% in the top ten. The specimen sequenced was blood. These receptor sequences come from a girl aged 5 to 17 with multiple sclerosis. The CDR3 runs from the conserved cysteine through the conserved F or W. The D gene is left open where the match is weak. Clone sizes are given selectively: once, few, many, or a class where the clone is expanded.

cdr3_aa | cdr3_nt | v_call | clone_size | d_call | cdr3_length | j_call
CSAGTRETYEQYF | TGCAGTGCTGGGACTAGAGAAACCTACGAGCAGTACTTC | TRBV20-1 | NA | TRBD2 | 13 | TRBJ2-7
CANSSRTGSRETQYF | TGTGCCAACAGTTCGAGGACAGGGTCTCGGGAGACCCAGTACTTC | TRBV7-2 | NA | TRBD1 | 15 | TRBJ2-5
CASSLVKNSGRPYEQYF | TGTGCCAGCAGCTTAGTTAAGAATAGCGGGCGTCCTTACGAGCAGTACTTC | TRBV11-2 | NA | TRBD2 | 17 | TRBJ2-7
CSVRQGSENEQFF | TGCAGCGTGCGACAGGGGAGCGAGAATGAGCAGTTCTTC | TRBV29-1 | NA | TRBD1 | 13 | TRBJ2-1
CASSLDLAALRGTQYF | TGTGCCAGCAGCTTGGATCTAGCGGCCCTTAGGGGGACCCAGTACTTC | TRBV5-5 | NA | TRBD2 | 16 | TRBJ2-5
CSVEGRAGTGANEQFF | TGCAGCGTTGAAGGTAGAGCAGGGACAGGGGCCAATGAGCAGTTCTTC | TRBV29-1 | NA | TRBD1 | 16 | TRBJ2-1
CSARPGHPWEQYF | TGCAGTGCTAGACCTGGGCACCCGTGGGAGCAGTACTTC | TRBV20-1 | NA | NA | 13 | TRBJ2-7
CSAGTGVVQFF | TGCAGTGCTGGAACAGGGGTGGTTCAGTTCTTC | TRBV20-1 | few | TRBD1 | 11 | TRBJ2-1
CSVEVPRGGDEQYF | TGCAGCGTTGAAGTGCCCAGGGGTGGCGACGAGCAGTACTTC | TRBV29-1 | NA | NA | 14 | TRBJ2-7
CSGSGLLTDTQYF | TGCAGCGGATCCGGGCTTCTCACAGATACGCAGTATTTT | TRBV29-1 | NA | NA | 13 | TRBJ2-3
CASSFRGDLPGQTYEQYF | TGCGCCAGCAGCTTTAGGGGGGACCTTCCGGGACAGACCTACGAGCAGTACTTC | TRBV5-1 | few | NA | 18 | TRBJ2-7
CSASGGAFTF | TGCAGTGCTAGTGGGGGCGCATTCACCTTC | TRBV20-1 | NA | NA | 10 | TRBJ1-2
CSASYGAGGGSDTQYF | TGCAGTGCTAGCTACGGAGCGGGGGGAGGTTCTGATACGCAGTATTTT | TRBV20-1 | once | TRBD2 | 16 | TRBJ2-3
CSADRVGETQYF | TGCAGCGCCGATCGGGTAGGAGAGACCCAGTACTTC | TRBV29-1 | few | NA | 12 | TRBJ2-5
CASRIGGPGQGSTEAFF | TGCGCCAGCAGGATAGGGGGACCGGGACAGGGGAGCACTGAAGCTTTCTTT | TRBV5-1 | NA | TRBD1 | 17 | TRBJ1-1
CASSQDDSPLHF | TGTGCCAGCAGCCAAGATGATTCACCCCTCCACTTT | TRBV4-2 | NA | NA | 12 | TRBJ1-6
CASSPGQVYGYTF | TGTGCCAGCAGTCCCGGACAGGTCTATGGCTACACCTTC | TRBV12-3/TRBV12-4 | many | TRBD1 | 13 | TRBJ1-2
CASTNLAGVRNQPQHF | TGTGCCAGCACCAACCTAGCCGGGGTTCGCAATCAGCCCCAGCATTTT | TRBV2 | NA | NA | 16 | TRBJ1-5
CASSLIRQTSSYEQYF | TGCGCCAGCAGCTTGATCAGACAGACGAGCTCCTACGAGCAGTACTTC | TRBV5-1 | few | NA | 16 | TRBJ2-7
CASSSPGLAFPEQYF | TGCGCCAGCAGCTCACCGGGACTAGCGTTCCCCGAGCAGTACTTC | TRBV5-1 | few | TRBD2 | 15 | TRBJ2-7
CASSQDGGISPGYTF | TGCGCCAGCAGCCAAGATGGGGGGATCTCTCCTGGCTACACCTTC | TRBV4-1 | NA | NA | 15 | TRBJ1-2
CASSPAEGRNQPQHF | TGCGCCAGCAGCCCCGCAGAGGGGCGTAATCAGCCCCAGCATTTT | TRBV5-1 | NA | NA | 15 | TRBJ1-5
CSVEDRLTGKLYEQYF | TGCAGCGTTGAAGACCGATTGACAGGGAAACTCTACGAGCAGTACTTC | TRBV29-1 | NA | TRBD1 | 16 | TRBJ2-7
CSARVAGGPPDTQYF | TGCAGTGCTAGAGTAGCGGGAGGGCCCCCAGATACGCAGTATTTT | TRBV20-1 | once | TRBD2 | 15 | TRBJ2-3
CSARGDRGAYEQYF | TGCAGTGCTAGAGGTGACAGGGGGGCCTACGAGCAGTACTTC | TRBV20-1 | few | TRBD1 | 14 | TRBJ2-7
CASTYHRATNEKLFF | TGTGCCAGCACCTACCACAGGGCAACTAATGAAAAACTGTTTTTT | TRBV6-5 | NA | NA | 15 | TRBJ1-4
CSARIDRGRADTQYF | TGCAGTGCCCGGATCGACAGGGGGCGCGCAGATACGCAGTATTTT | TRBV20-1 | few | TRBD1 | 15 | TRBJ2-3
CASRVPGTYEQYF | TGCGCCAGCAGGGTCCCAGGGACCTACGAGCAGTACTTC | TRBV5-1 | NA | NA | 13 | TRBJ2-7
CSARDFGARYGYTF | TGCAGTGCTAGAGATTTCGGGGCGCGGTATGGCTACACCTTC | TRBV20-1 | NA | NA | 14 | TRBJ1-2
CSVTSGTSDYNEQFF | TGCAGCGTCACCTCCGGGACTAGCGACTACAATGAGCAGTTCTTC | TRBV29-1 | NA | TRBD2 | 15 | TRBJ2-1
CASSLVGQQETQYF | TGCGCCAGCAGCTTGGTTGGACAGCAAGAGACCCAGTACTTC | TRBV5-1 | many | NA | 14 | TRBJ2-5
CSARSAGDFSGQYF | TGCAGTGCTAGATCAGCTGGGGACTTTTCTGGGCAGTACTTC | TRBV20-1 | NA | NA | 14 | TRBJ2-7
CAISVARSYEQYF | TGTGCCATCAGTGTCGCAAGATCCTACGAGCAGTACTTC | TRBV10-3 | NA | NA | 13 | TRBJ2-7
CSVGQGTYEQYF | TGCAGCGTTGGTCAGGGAACCTACGAGCAGTACTTC | TRBV29-1 | many | NA | 12 | TRBJ2-7
CASSFAGESYNEQFF | TGCGCCAGCAGCTTTGCGGGAGAGTCCTACAATGAGCAATTCTTC | TRBV5-1 | NA | TRBD2 | 15 | TRBJ2-1
CASGQGTDYEQYF | TGTGCCAGTGGACAGGGGACAGACTACGAGCAGTACTTC | TRBV10-3 | NA | TRBD1 | 13 | TRBJ2-7
CASSLRGLVGARDTQYF | TGTGCCAGCAGTTTAAGGGGACTAGTGGGAGCAAGGGATACGCAGTATTTT | TRBV27 | NA | TRBD2 | 17 | TRBJ2-3
CASSVPLSTSSGREETQYF | TGTGCCAGCAGCGTACCATTATCTACGTCTAGCGGGAGGGAAGAGACCCAGTACTTC | TRBV7-8 | NA | TRBD2 | 19 | TRBJ2-5
CASSGDRVETQYF | TGTGCCAGCAGTGGGGACAGGGTCGAGACCCAGTACTTC | TRBV25-1 | NA | TRBD1 | 13 | TRBJ2-5
CSARFRGKRETQYF | TGCAGTGCTAGATTCAGGGGCAAAAGAGAGACCCAGTACTTC | TRBV20-1 | NA | NA | 14 | TRBJ2-5